One sample yielded the 15 T cell receptor beta chains listed below, sequenced in a study of vaccination and CD4 T cells after COVID-19 (dated by TCRdb to between 2021 and 2023). The treatment or condition tag for this specimen amounts to: approximately nine-day PBMC culture with coronavirus spike peptide pools or control peptides (ViraFEST assay). Library prep was done by PCR. The listed sequencing device is Illumina iSeq 100. DNA from cultured CD4+ T cells was subjected to TCR sequencing with the Oncomine TCR Beta short-read assay at the Johns Hopkins FTIC core. The public reads were run again by TCRdb, first through fastp at Q25 and then through MiXCR, and only productive beta chains were kept. Each record represents a unique CDR3 protein, reported with the most common genes and DNA among its rows. The sample includes 28,000 or so distinct CDR3 sequences, with about 39% observed a single time. Approximately 10% of the sample lies in the top ten.

Their antigen targets remain unknown. Sequences were obtained from CD4+ T cells from blood, cultured in vitro. The receptor source for this set is a human donor who had recovered from COVID-19.

A few counts support this clonotype. The rearrangement joins TRBV6-5 to TRBJ2-7; D ambiguous. Trimming stripped 3 bases from V and 2 bases from J, with 17 bases between. The CDR3 length is 16 residues. Germline-derived CDR1 and CDR2 are MNHEY and SVGAGI. The CDR3 here is CASSYLMEYPTYEQYF. The CDR3 coding sequence is TGTGCCAGCAGTTATCTGATGGAGTACCCCACCTACGAGCAGTACTTC.

This clonotype was seen only a few times. This chain joins TRBV11-2 and TRBJ2-5, with TRBD1 matching over 11 bases. The trim removed 5 bases at V and 2 bases at J, leaving 10 bases unmatched. The germline CDR1 and CDR2 sequences are SGHAT and FQNNGV. The CDR3 consists of 17 residues. The CDR3 is CASSPRRRDRGQETQYF. In DNA form, the CDR3 reads TGTGCCAGCAGCCCTAGACGCCGGGACAGGGGGCAAGAGACCCAGTACTTC.

This clonotype was seen only a few times. The chain employs TRBV6-1 and TRBJ2-7; maybe TRBD1 (6 bases). Trimming removed 6 bases from V and 2 bases from J, with 14 bases in between. Germline CDR1 reads MNHNS; CDR2 reads SASEGT. This CDR3 region has 14 residues. The CDR3 DNA sequence: TGTGCCAGCAGGTCGACAGGCTTGACCTACGAGCAGTACTTC. Residues: CASRSTGLTYEQYF.

The genes are TRBV7-2 and TRBJ1-5, with D possibly TRBD1 on 6 matching bases. Germline V CDR1 and CDR2: SGHTA, FQGNSA. The CDR3 sequence is 18 residues long. The V end was cut by 2 bases, the J end by 0 bases, with 17 bases between. The CDR3 region is CASSLTGALGYSNQPQHF. CDR3 DNA sequence: TGTGCCAGCAGCTTAACGGGGGCGCTCGGTTATAGCAATCAGCCCCAGCATTTT.

V is TRBV20-1 and J is TRBJ1-4; D is possibly TRBD1 (5 bases). V was cut by 5 bases and J by 6 bases, with 19 bases left in between. Germline V gene data show CDR1 as DFQATT and CDR2 as SNEGSKA (reference sequence). The CDR3 is made up of 15 amino acids. The CDR3 nucleotides read TGCAGTGCTCGCGGGACGGGAGGAGTGTATGAAAAACTGTTTTTT. Translation gives CSARGTGGVYEKLFF.

This clonotype has only a few counts. CDR3 coding DNA: TGCAGTGCCACTCGGACGGAAAGCTATGGCTACACCTTC. It is translated as CSATRTESYGYTF. This sequence joins TRBV20-1 and TRBJ1-2; D gene ambiguous. Trimming removed 6 bases from V and 4 bases from J, with 15 bases in between. Germline CDR1 is DFQATT and CDR2 is SNEGSKA (reference sequence). This CDR3 has 13 residues.

This clonotype was seen more than once but under ten times. J is TRBJ2-2 and V is TRBV6-1, with D tentatively TRBD1 (7 bases). The CDR3 covers 15 residues. The germline CDR1 and CDR2 sequences are MNHNS and SASEGT. Trimming left V 5 bases short and J 6 bases short, with 16 bases between. The CDR3 here is CASSQVRGAAGELFF. In DNA form, the CDR3 reads TGTGCCAGCAGTCAAGTCAGGGGGGCAGCCGGGGAGCTGTTTTTT.

This clonotype was counted only a few times. This sequence joins TRBV12-3 or TRBV12-4 and TRBJ1-2; perhaps TRBD1 as D (6 bases). V dropped 5 bases and J dropped 8 bases, with 15 bases sitting between them. CDR3 size: 13 residues. The CDR3 region is CASSLRDIGGYTF. The CDR3 coding sequence is TGTGCCAGCAGTCTCCGGGACATTGGGGGCTACACCTTC.

The CDR3 DNA reads TGTGCCACCAGCAGAGATAGTATTAGGAACATGAACACTGAAGCTTTCTTT. Translation gives CATSRDSIRNMNTEAFF. J is TRBJ1-1 and V is TRBV15; D not certain. CDR3 size: 17 residues. Germline-derived CDR1 and CDR2 are LNHNV and YYDKDF (reference sequence). Trimming removed 0 bases from V and 0 bases from J, with 14 bases in between. The complete variable domain, with remaining parts taken from reference TRBV15 and TRBJ1-1, reads DAMVIQNPRYQVTQFGKPVTLSCSQTLNHNVMYWYQQKSSQAPKLLFHYYDKDFNNEADTPDNFQSRRPNTSFCFLDIRSPGLGDTAMYLCATSRDSIRNMNTEAFFGQGTRLTVV.

This clonotype has just a few counts. The rearrangement links TRBV7-9 to TRBJ2-5; D possibly corresponds to TRBD2 (6 bases). The CDR3 is made up of 15 amino acids. Germline CDR1 and CDR2: SEHNR and FQNEAQ (reference sequence). Trimming took off 1 base at V and 5 bases at J, with 14 bases between the two ends. This CDR3 reads CASSLERGDWETQYF. CDR3 DNA sequence: TGTGCCAGCAGCTTAGAACGCGGGGATTGGGAGACCCAGTACTTC.

The chain is built from TRBV20-1 and TRBJ2-5; D unclear. The CDR3 covers 15 residues. Germline V gene sequence: CDR1 DFQATT, CDR2 SNEGSKA (reference sequence). The V end lost 0 bases, the J end lost 2 bases, and 13 bases lay between the germline ends. CDR3 region: CSARDPNSGQETQYF. Written as DNA, the CDR3 is TGCAGTGCTAGAGACCCTAATAGTGGACAAGAGACCCAGTACTTC.

This clonotype was observed a handful of times. The chain has TRBV7-9 and TRBJ1-6; no firm D call. With 2 bases removed from V and 10 bases from J, the gap between germline ends came to 15 bases. The CDR3 loop spans 15 amino acids. Germline V CDR1 and CDR2: SEHNR, FQNEAQ (reference sequence). The CDR3 bases are TGTGCCAGCAGCTTAAAACAGAAAATAAGGTCACCCCTCCACTTT. This sequence encodes CASSLKQKIRSPLHF. Full variable domain (remainder filled in from reference TRBV7-9 and TRBJ1-6): DTGVSQNPRHKITKRGQNVTFRCDPISEHNRLYWYRQTLGQGPEFLTYFQNEAQLEKSRLLSDRFSAERPKGSFSTLEIQRTEQGDSAMYLCASSLKQKIRSPLHFGNGTRLTVT.

This clonotype has a handful of counts. This chain joins TRBV5-1 and TRBJ1-2; D ambiguous. This CDR3 spans 15 amino acids. V dropped 2 bases and J dropped 2 bases, with 13 bases sitting between them. The germline CDR1 and CDR2 sequences are SGHRS and YFSETQ. CDR3 coding DNA: TGCGCCAGCAGCTTTTCAATCCAGGCAAACTATGGCTACACCTTC. This gives the protein CASSFSIQANYGYTF.

The V and J genes are TRBV20-1 and TRBJ2-7; tentatively, D is TRBD2 (5 bases). The germline CDR1 and CDR2 sequences are DFQATT and SNEGSKA (reference sequence). This CDR3 region has 13 residues. With 6 bases removed from V and 3 bases from J, the gap between germline ends came to 15 bases. CDR3 DNA sequence: TGCAGTGCGGCTAGAGAGCGGAACTACGAGCAGTACTTC. Its protein is CSAARERNYEQYF.

The V gene is TRBV7-2, the J gene TRBJ2-1, with D tentatively TRBD2 (6 bases). From germline, CDR1 is SGHTA and CDR2 FQGNSA. The CDR3 length is 15 residues. V gave up 4 bases and J gave up 0 bases, with 10 bases separating them. As DNA, the CDR3 is TGTGCCAGCAGCTCGGTCGGGAGCTCCTACAATGAGCAGTTCTTC. Its protein is CASSSVGSSYNEQFF.